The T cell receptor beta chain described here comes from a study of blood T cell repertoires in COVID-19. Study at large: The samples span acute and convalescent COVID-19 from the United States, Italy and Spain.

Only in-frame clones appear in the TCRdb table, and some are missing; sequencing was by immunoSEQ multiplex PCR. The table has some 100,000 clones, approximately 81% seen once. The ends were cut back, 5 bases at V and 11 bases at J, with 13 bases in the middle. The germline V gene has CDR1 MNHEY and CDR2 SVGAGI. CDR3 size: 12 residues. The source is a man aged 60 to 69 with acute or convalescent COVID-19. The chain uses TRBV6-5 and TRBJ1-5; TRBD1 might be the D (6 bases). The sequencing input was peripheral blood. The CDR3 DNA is TGTGCCAGCAGTCCCGGACAGCATGCCCAGCATTTT. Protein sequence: CASSPGQHAQHF.